Included here is one T cell receptor beta chain sequence, with context. Assay used: immunoSEQ multiplex PCR; TCRdb lists only in-frame clones, some missing. The sample includes over a million clones, roughly 74% of them seen just once. Trimming removed 8 bases from V and 5 bases from J; junction bases left unmatched: 12. Germline V gene sequence: CDR1 LNHDA, CDR2 SQIVND (reference sequence). The CDR3 totals 15 residues. The data stem from a study of shared clonotypes between healthy human individuals. This receptor was obtained from a man younger than 30 in good health. Some clones in this sample may be carry-over from other donors' samples. The gene calls are TRBV19 and TRBJ1-1; 9 bases are a match to TRBD1. Source material: memory CD4+ T cells from PBMCs. Sample subset: CD45RA-negative fraction. The CDR3 sequence: CASAPIRTGETEAFF. The CDR3 DNA follows: TGTGCCAGTGCTCCCATCCGGACAGGGGAGACTGAAGCTTTCTTT.